Described below is a single T cell receptor beta chain sequence and its context. Its cognate antigen is unknown. The data originate from a study of a mutant IDH1 vaccine in newly diagnosed glioma. The overall study: Most patients had radiochemotherapy with temozolomide before enrollment; others had one alone.

Trimming left V 2 bases short and J 13 bases short, with 17 bases between. CDR1 and CDR2 (germline): KGHSH, LQKENI. The CDR3 sequence is 13 residues long. Method: immunoSEQ multiplex PCR; TCRdb's copy keeps in-frame clones and lacks some. The top ten hold roughly 5% of the sample, which has some 60,000 clones, 75% to 85% seen once. Specified time point: week 35, safety follow-up. In the vaccine, a single dose held 300 ug of the mutant IDH1 20-mer peptide, along with topical imiquimod. The chain joins TRBV18 to TRBJ2-5; a possible D gene is TRBD2 (6 bases). Sequencing used PBMCs, obtained from a glioma patient whose treatment included an IDH1 peptide vaccine. The clonotype originates from a man in his forties with glioma. CDR3 DNA: TGTGCCAGCTCACCAGGCGGGGATCCCCTAACGTACTTC. Translation gives CASSPGGDPLTYF.